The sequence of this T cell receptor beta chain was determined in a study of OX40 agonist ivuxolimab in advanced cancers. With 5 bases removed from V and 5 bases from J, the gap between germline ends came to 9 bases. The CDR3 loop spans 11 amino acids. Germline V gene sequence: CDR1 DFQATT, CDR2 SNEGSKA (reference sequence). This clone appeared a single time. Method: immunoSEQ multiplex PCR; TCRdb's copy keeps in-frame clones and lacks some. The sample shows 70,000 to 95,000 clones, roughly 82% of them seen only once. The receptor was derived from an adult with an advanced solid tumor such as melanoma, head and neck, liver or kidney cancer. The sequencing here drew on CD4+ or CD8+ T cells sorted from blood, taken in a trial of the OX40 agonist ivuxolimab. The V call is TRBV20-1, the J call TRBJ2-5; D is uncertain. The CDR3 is CSALFGETQYF. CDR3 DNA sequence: TGCAGTGCTTTGTTCGGCGAGACCCAGTACTTC.